Here is one T cell receptor (beta chain) with its context. Its target is not known. Peripheral blood was drawn, approximately 9.5 milliliters per donor. This sample stems from a study of blood T cells in healthy people across ages. Then a second PCR, running about 7 to 11 cycles, was carried out with a sample-barcoded 5' primer and a J-beta primer mix. Every molecule of cDNA carried a tag from a template-switch adaptor with 12 random nucleotides. Each CDR3 protein is one row after TCRdb ran MiXCR on the 5' RACE reads. The sample lists some 1.4 million distinct CDR3 sequences, 42% occurring once. Whole-study findings and limits: Any changes in expanded clonotypes were possibly confounded, as donor CMV status remained unknown. Getting older went along with TCR beta diversity per million T cells dropping roughly linearly.

Germline V gene lookup returns CDR1 MDHEN and CDR2 SYDVKM. The CDR3 contains 15 residues. The V and J ends lost 7 bases and 1 base, in that order; junction bases with no gene match: 8. The origin of this receptor is a woman aged 18 to 35 in good health. This sequence joins TRBV28 and TRBJ2-5, with TRBD2 identical over 8 bases. The sample comprised blood. This chain's CDR3 is CASTYNSGIQETQYF. CDR3 nucleotides: TGTGCCAGCACCTACAATAGCGGGATCCAAGAGACCCAGTACTTC.